What follows describes a single T cell receptor beta chain. Its target is unknown. These data belong to a study of cytomegalovirus exposure and HLA in healthy donors. Both 60 Vbeta primers and 13 Jbeta primers went into the PCR. The data were produced by immunoSEQ multiplex PCR, yet TCRdb's version contains in-frame clones alone and is incomplete. Counted here are approximately 180,000 clones, about 13% occurring once; the ten biggest clones make up approximately 8.3%. Findings of the study overall: According to the study, about 180 TCR beta chains were cytomegalovirus-associated.

From germline, CDR1 is SGDLS and CDR2 YYNGEE. V lost 3 bases and J lost 2; bases outside the gene matches: 1. This CDR3 region has 14 residues. The clonotype comes from a man over 45 in good health and CMV-seropositive. The chain links TRBV9 to TRBJ1-4, with 7 bases fitting TRBD1. The sample consisted of PBMCs. The CDR3 protein is CASSAGGTNEKLFF. The CDR3 nucleotides read TGTGCCAGCAGCGCAGGGGGGACTAATGAAAAACTGTTTTTT.